Following are 28 T cell receptor beta chains from one sample sequenced in a study of STAT3 mutations in large granular lymphocyte leukemia. Whole-study results and caveats: At least one immunodominant TCR beta clonotype appeared in every T-cell large granular lymphocyte leukemia patient.

The antigens of these receptors remain unknown. TCRdb's table, derived via immunoSEQ multiplex PCR, lists solely in-frame clones and lacks some. The table records 2,700 or so clones, around 32% of them present only once. Sequencing was done on a sample of PBMCs. These receptors were taken from a human donor with T large granular lymphocyte leukemia. Some clones in this sample may be carry-over from other donors' samples.

CDR3 sequence (DNA): TGTGCCAGCAGCTTAAGAGGAGGGGGGTCAGCCTACGAGCAGTACTTC. Protein: CASSLRGGGSAYEQYF. The rearrangement links TRBV7-3 to TRBJ2-7; D tentatively fits TRBD1 or TRBD2 (6 bases each). CDR3 length equals 16 residues. CDR1 SGHTA and CDR2 FQGTGA come from the germline V gene. Trimming stripped 1 base from V and 2 bases from J, with 15 bases between.

This clone was counted a few times. The chain employs TRBV13 and TRBJ2-7, with D unclear. The ends were cut back, 7 bases at V and 5 bases at J, with 15 bases in the middle. The CDR3 is 13 residues long. From germline, CDR1 is PRHDT and CDR2 FYEKMQ (reference sequence). Written as DNA, the CDR3 is TGTGCCAGCATTGGCGCCAGGAAGGACGAGCAGTACTTC. As protein: CASIGARKDEQYF.

This clone has only a few counts. The rearrangement joins TRBV5-1 to TRBJ1-5; TRBD1 is a possible D gene (6 bases). The germline gives CDR1 SGHRS, CDR2 YFSETQ. The CDR3 length is 15 residues. V was shortened by 0 bases and J by 11 bases, with 18 bases between the two germline ends. CDR3 amino acids: CASSLAPGGLETQHF. The CDR3 region has the DNA TGCGCCAGCAGCTTGGCCCCCGGGGGGCTGGAGACCCAGCATTTT.

The chain recombines TRBV5-1 with TRBJ2-7; D gene ambiguous. Germline assignment: CDR1 SGHRS and CDR2 YFSETQ. The CDR3 extends over 11 amino acids. The V and J ends lost 4 bases and 0 bases respectively, with 2 bases between them. The CDR3 loop reads CASSHSYEQYF. In nucleotides, the CDR3 is TGCGCCAGCAGCCACTCCTACGAGCAGTACTTC.

This clone is labeled large. The chain uses TRBV7-8 and TRBJ2-1, with 7 nucleotides matching TRBD1. Germline V gene data show CDR1 as SGHVS and CDR2 as FQNEAQ. This CDR3 spans 15 amino acids. Unmatched junction bases numbered 6, after V lost 2 bases and J lost 5 bases. DNA for the CDR3: TGTGCCAGCAGCTTAAGACAGGGACCCAACAATGAGCAGTTCTTC. Translation: CASSLRQGPNNEQFF.

This clone was seen more than once but under ten times. The genes are TRBV7-2 and TRBJ2-7; 7 bases are a match to TRBD2. The CDR3 spans 15 residues. Germline assignment: CDR1 SGHTA and CDR2 FQGNSA. V shed 5 bases, J shed 1 base, and the junction held 8 bases outside the gene matches. The CDR3, as DNA: TGTGCCAGCAGCCTCTTGGTAGCGGGTTCCTACGAGCAGTACTTC. Residues: CASSLLVAGSYEQYF.

The CDR3 sequence is CAGGRGQGIYGYTF. The CDR3 bases are TGTGCCGGCGGTCGGGGACAGGGCATCTATGGCTACACCTTC. The genes are TRBV30 and TRBJ1-2; 9 bases match TRBD1. Looked up from germline, CDR1 is GTSNPN and CDR2 is SVGIG (reference sequence). CDR3 length: 14 amino acids. V lost 8 bases, J lost 4 bases, and 11 bases stayed unmatched.

This clone came up a few times. The chain links TRBV28 to TRBJ1-4; 10 nucleotides align to TRBD1. The CDR3 is made up of 15 amino acids. V gave up 5 bases and J gave up 5 bases; unmatched junction bases: 5. The germline V gene has CDR1 MDHEN and CDR2 SYDVKM. The CDR3 region has the DNA TGTGCCAGCAGTACCGAGGACAGGGGGAATGAAAAACTGTTTTTT. Its protein is CASSTEDRGNEKLFF.

The chain employs TRBV28 and TRBJ2-5, with D perhaps matching TRBD1 or TRBD2 (6 bases each). The CDR3 extends over 14 amino acids. V lost 2 bases to trimming and J lost 5 bases, with 12 bases between them. Germline V CDR1 and CDR2: MDHEN, SYDVKM. CDR3 nucleotides: TGTGCCAGCAGTTTACGGGGGCTTAAGGAGACCCAGTACTTC. It specifies CASSLRGLKETQYF.

The CDR3 sequence: CASSYSIPGTGYTF. The CDR3 DNA is TGTGCCAGCAGTTACTCGATCCCCGGGACCGGCTACACCTTC. The chain employs TRBV6-5 and TRBJ1-2, with D possibly being TRBD1 (5 bases). Germline assignment: CDR1 MNHEY and CDR2 SVGAGI. The CDR3 loop spans 14 amino acids. V shed 0 bases and J shed 8 bases, with 13 bases lying between them.

This clone showed up just a few times. V usage is TRBV9 and J usage is TRBJ1-2, with no clear D. This CDR3 region has 14 residues. Germline-derived CDR1 and CDR2 are SGDLS and YYNGEE. Trimming took off 3 bases at V and 0 bases at J, with 9 bases between the two ends. This CDR3 is CASSAHGANYGYTF. DNA of the CDR3: TGTGCCAGCAGCGCCCATGGAGCTAACTATGGCTACACCTTC.

This CDR3 reads CAWSGSYEQYF. The CDR3 region has the DNA TGTGCCTGGAGTGGCTCCTACGAGCAGTACTTC. The rearrangement uses TRBV30 and TRBJ2-7; D is unresolved. Trimming removed 1 base at V and 0 bases at J, with 1 base between. CDR1 and CDR2 (germline): GTSNPN, SVGIG (reference sequence). The CDR3 has 11 residues.

The V call is TRBV30, the J call TRBJ2-7; D perhaps matches TRBD2 (6 bases). The CDR3 sequence is 11 residues long. V dropped 4 bases and J dropped 6 bases, with 10 bases sitting between them. Germline V CDR1 and CDR2: GTSNPN, SVGIG (reference sequence). DNA of the CDR3: TGTGCCTGGAAGGTAGCGGCCGAGCAGTACTTC. Protein product: CAWKVAAEQYF.

The CDR3 DNA reads TGTGCCAGCAGCTTTACGGGGGCCTATCCGGATACGCAGTATTTT. This translates into CASSFTGAYPDTQYF. The chain joins TRBV7-9 to TRBJ2-3, with D tentatively TRBD1 or TRBD2 (6 bases each). Deletions cut 3 bases from V and 6 bases from J, with 16 bases between. From germline, CDR1 is SEHNR and CDR2 FQNEAQ (reference sequence). This CDR3 has 15 residues.

The chain links TRBV30 to TRBJ2-7; D perhaps matches TRBD1 (5 bases). This CDR3 spans 13 amino acids. The germline V gene has CDR1 GTSNPN and CDR2 SVGIG (reference sequence). V gave up 3 bases and J gave up 3 bases, with 12 bases separating them. CDR3 region: CAWRSGAGYEQYF. CDR3 nucleotide sequence: TGTGCCTGGAGAAGTGGGGCAGGCTACGAGCAGTACTTC.

This clone showed up just a few times. V and J are TRBV7-2 and TRBJ1-5; 7 bases map to TRBD1. The trim removed 5 bases at V and 7 bases at J, leaving 8 bases unmatched. CDR1 is SGHTA and CDR2 is FQGNSA in the germline V gene. This CDR3 is built from 14 residues. CDR3: CASSLRQGVQPQHF. The DNA for the CDR3 is TGTGCCAGCAGCCTACGACAGGGAGTGCAGCCCCAGCATTTT.

V gene TRBV19 combines with J gene TRBJ2-7; 8 nucleotides match TRBD1. The length of the CDR3 is 14 residues. Germline trimming cut 3 bases from V and 7 bases from J; bases unmatched to any gene: 8. Per the germline V gene, CDR1 is LNHDA and CDR2 is SQIVND (reference sequence). CDR3 DNA sequence: TGTGCCAGTAGTATTGGCGGGACAGGTAGGGAGCAGTACTTC. It yields the protein CASSIGGTGREQYF.

This clone was observed a few times. The chain joins TRBV28 to TRBJ2-7, with D tentatively TRBD1 or TRBD2 (5 bases each). CDR3 length equals 14 residues. Trimming stripped 5 bases from V and 2 bases from J, with 13 bases between. Germline lookup yields CDR1 MDHEN and CDR2 SYDVKM. The CDR3: CASSNRDGTYEQYF. For the CDR3, the DNA is TGTGCCAGCAGTAATAGGGACGGGACCTACGAGCAGTACTTC.

There are a few counts of this clone. This chain links TRBV6-5 with TRBJ1-2, with D maybe TRBD1 (6 bases). Looked up from germline, CDR1 is MNHEY and CDR2 is SVGAGI. The CDR3 extends over 14 amino acids. Deletions cut 6 bases from V and 2 bases from J, with 13 bases between. As DNA, the CDR3 is TGTGCCAGCAGCCGATTACAGGGCAACTATGGCTACACCTTC. This encodes CASSRLQGNYGYTF.

This clone is judged large. Other nucleotide sequences from this sample produce the same CDR3. Written as DNA, the CDR3 is TGTGCCACCAGCAGAGAGGAGGGGGATGGCTACACCTTC. It is translated as CATSREEGDGYTF. This chain connects TRBV15 to TRBJ1-2; possible D gene TRBD1, 6 bases. CDR3 length: 13 residues. Deletions cut 0 bases from V and 6 bases from J, with 8 bases between. In germline, CDR1 is LNHNV, CDR2 YYDKDF (reference sequence).

The V call is TRBV18, the J call TRBJ1-1, with D perhaps TRBD1 (5 bases). Germline CDR1 KGHSH, CDR2 LQKENI. This CDR3 spans 13 amino acids. Trimming stripped 4 bases from V and 1 base from J, with 7 bases between. CDR3 sequence reads: CASSLGGNTEAFF. The CDR3 nucleotides are TGTGCCAGCTCACTCGGGGGGAACACTGAAGCTTTCTTT.

Only a few counts were recorded for this clone. The rearrangement links TRBV30 to TRBJ2-2; D is unresolved. The length of the CDR3 is 14 residues. Germline-derived CDR1 and CDR2 are GTSNPN and SVGIG (reference sequence). V lost 1 base, J lost 2 bases, and 8 bases lay in between. The CDR3 spells CAWSAQFNTGELFF. CDR3 nucleotide sequence: TGTGCCTGGAGTGCACAGTTCAACACCGGGGAGCTGTTTTTT.

The chain employs TRBV9 and TRBJ1-5; the D gene is possibly TRBD1 (6 bases). CDR1 is SGDLS and CDR2 is YYNGEE in the germline V gene. The length of the CDR3 is 15 residues. Deletions cut 3 bases from V and 0 bases from J, with 10 bases between. Here the CDR3 DNA reads TGTGCCAGCAGCGCAGGGGCTGGTAGCAATCAGCCCCAGCATTTT. Its translation is CASSAGAGSNQPQHF.

J is TRBJ1-4 and V is TRBV5-1; D is uncertain. Trimming shortened V by 0 bases and J by 6 bases, and 12 bases separated the two germline ends. Looked up from germline, CDR1 is SGHRS and CDR2 is YFSETQ. This CDR3 contains 15 residues. CDR3 protein: CASSLAGFPDEKLFF. The CDR3 DNA reads TGCGCCAGCAGCTTGGCCGGTTTCCCCGATGAAAAACTGTTTTTT.

The chain couples TRBV5-1 to TRBJ2-5; D is possibly TRBD2 (5 bases). This CDR3 region has 15 residues. V was cut by 3 bases and J by 0 bases, with 12 bases left in between. Germline V lookup: CDR1 SGHRS, CDR2 YFSETQ. The CDR3 protein is CASSSGTRDQETQYF. In DNA form, the CDR3 reads TGCGCCAGCAGCTCGGGAACCCGGGACCAAGAGACCCAGTACTTC.

This clone was seen only a few times. The chain carries TRBV30 and TRBJ2-1; D gene ambiguous. This CDR3 is 14 amino acids long. Germline CDR1 is GTSNPN and CDR2 is SVGIG (reference sequence). The V gene lost 3 bases and the J gene lost 0 bases, with 9 bases spanning the gap. CDR3 sequence: CAWRAWTSYNEQFF. The CDR3 DNA reads as TGTGCCTGGAGGGCCTGGACCTCCTACAATGAGCAGTTCTTC.

This chain links TRBV6-5 with TRBJ2-4, with D perhaps TRBD2 (5 bases). Germline V gene data show CDR1 as MNHEY and CDR2 as SVGAGI. The CDR3 spans 14 residues. V gave up 6 bases and J gave up 8 bases, with 17 bases separating them. The chain's CDR3 is CASSLRRVGDIQYF. The CDR3, as DNA: TGTGCCAGCAGCCTCAGGCGGGTTGGGGACATTCAGTACTTC.

This clone has a handful of counts. The chain uses TRBV13 and TRBJ1-1; D is unclear. V was clipped by 5 bases and J by 1 base, with 8 bases between them. CDR1 and CDR2 from the germline V gene are PRHDT and FYEKMQ (reference sequence). This CDR3 is built from 13 residues. This chain's CDR3 is CASSTTGNTEAFF. Written as DNA, the CDR3 is TGTGCCAGCAGCACCACCGGGAACACTGAAGCTTTCTTT.